The 30 T cell receptor beta chains below all came from one sample that was sequenced in a study of cytomegalovirus exposure and HLA in healthy donors. The PCR contained 60 Vbeta and 13 Jbeta primers. Sequencing used immunoSEQ multiplex PCR; TCRdb keeps in-frame clones, though not all of them. The sample yields roughly 200,000 clones, approximately 82% seen once. The sample was PBMCs. The receptors derive from a man between 35 and 55 years old in good health and CMV-seropositive.

V gene TRBV9 combines with J gene TRBJ2-7; D is perhaps TRBD2 (6 bases). The CDR3 totals 15 residues. The V gene lost 0 bases and the J gene lost 5 bases, with 15 bases spanning the gap. Germline lookup yields CDR1 SGDLS and CDR2 YYNGEE. In DNA, the CDR3 is TGTGCCAGCAGCGTAGGAGCGGGTATCGGAAACGAGCAGTACTTC. It yields the protein CASSVGAGIGNEQYF. Full variable domain (rest looked up from reference TRBV9 and TRBJ2-7): DSGVTQTPKHLITATGQRVTLRCSPRSGDLSVYWYQQSLDQGLQFLIQYYNGEERAKGNILERFSAQQFPDLHSELNLSSLELGDSALYFCASSVGAGIGNEQYFGPGTRLTVT.

The chain couples TRBV7-9 to TRBJ2-7; no reliable D call. The CDR3 runs to 13 residues. The germline gives CDR1 SEHNR, CDR2 FQNEAQ (reference sequence). Trimming cost V 5 bases and J 1 base, with 9 bases left between them. CDR3 region: CASSLPYSYEQYF. CDR3 bases: TGTGCCAGCAGCCTTCCCTATTCCTACGAGCAGTACTTC.

This chain links TRBV6-5 with TRBJ2-7, with a possible D match to TRBD1 (6 bases). V was clipped by 6 bases and J by 3 bases, with 15 bases between them. The V gene's germline CDR1 is MNHEY and CDR2 SVGAGI. The CDR3 extends over 14 amino acids. For the CDR3, the DNA is TGTGCCAGCAGAATCCGGGACACCTACTACGAGCAGTACTTC. Its translation: CASRIRDTYYEQYF.

About this clone: Germline is not matched at one junction end, which may reflect a read error. CDR3 residues: CSVEVLAGGTGELFF. The DNA for the CDR3 is TGCAGCGTAGAAGTACTAGCGGGAGGCACCGGGGAGCTGTTTTTT. The genes are TRBV29-1 and TRBJ2-2; 12 nucleotides agree with TRBD2. This CDR3 has 15 amino acids. Looked up from germline, CDR1 is SQVTM and CDR2 is ANQGSEA.

This chain connects TRBV12-5 to TRBJ2-1; TRBD2 might be the D (5 bases). This CDR3 comprises 14 residues. Germline loops: CDR1 LGHNT, CDR2 FRNRAP. Trimming removed 5 bases at V and 6 bases at J, with 14 bases between. The CDR3 sequence: CASGPGVASNEQFF. The CDR3, as DNA: TGTGCTAGTGGTCCCGGGGTAGCATCCAATGAGCAGTTCTTC.

The chain joins TRBV6-5 to TRBJ2-1; TRBD2 aligns across 12 bases. From germline, CDR1 is MNHEY and CDR2 SVGAGI. CDR3 length equals 15 residues. V was clipped by 5 bases and J by 4 bases; unmatched bases: 3. CDR3 DNA: TGTGCCAGCAGTCGGACTAGCGGGGCATACAATGAGCAGTTCTTC. It codes for CASSRTSGAYNEQFF.

As regards this clone: Additional DNA sequences in this sample encode the identical CDR3. The V gene is TRBV5-1, the J gene TRBJ2-5, with TRBD2 identical over 10 bases. The J call may not be correct, given that the DNA end is closer to TRBJ2-7. Germline assignment: CDR1 SGHRS and CDR2 YFSETQ. The CDR3 covers 15 residues. The CDR3 sequence is CASSLDGTSVYEQYF. As DNA, the CDR3 is TGCGCCAGCAGCTTGGATGGGACTAGCGTCTACGAGCAGTACTTC.

The chain carries TRBV4-2 and TRBJ2-1, with 7 bases aligning to TRBD2. CDR1 is LGHNA, CDR2 YNFKEQ, per germline. The CDR3 consists of 16 residues. The trim removed 4 bases at V and 4 bases at J, leaving 10 bases unmatched. The CDR3 reads CASSRLSGGGYNEQFF. Written as DNA, the CDR3 is TGTGCCAGCAGCCGCTTAAGTGGCGGGGGTTACAATGAGCAGTTCTTC.

Here the CDR3 reads CASSLGTTIQETQYF. CDR3 nucleotides: TGCGCCAGCAGCTTGGGTACAACTATCCAAGAGACCCAGTACTTC. The chain is built from TRBV5-1 and TRBJ2-5; D uncertain. CDR1 is SGHRS and CDR2 is YFSETQ in the germline V gene. The CDR3 has 15 residues. V was trimmed by 0 bases and J by 1 base, leaving 10 bases between them.

The table lists this clone with a count of one. The chain couples TRBV5-6 to TRBJ1-2; TRBD1 is a possible D gene (5 bases). The V gene's germline CDR1 is SGHDT and CDR2 YYEEEE. The CDR3 sequence is 14 residues long. V lost 0 bases and J lost 2, with 8 bases in between. DNA of the CDR3: TGTGCCAGCAGCTTGGGGGAGGGGAACTATGGCTACACCTTC. It codes for CASSLGEGNYGYTF.

The V gene is TRBV27, the J gene TRBJ2-7, with 10 bases identical to TRBD2. Trimming removed 3 bases from V and 2 bases from J; junction bases left unmatched: 4. Germline V gene lookup returns CDR1 MNHEY and CDR2 SMNVEV (reference sequence). The CDR3 loop spans 15 amino acids. The CDR3: CASSFVAGGPYEQYF. CDR3 coding DNA: TGTGCCAGCAGTTTCGTAGCGGGAGGCCCCTACGAGCAGTACTTC.

The CDR3 coding sequence is TGTGCCTGGAGGGGAGTCGGACAGGGAATTCAGCCCCAGCATTTT. Its translation is CAWRGVGQGIQPQHF. This sequence joins TRBV30 and TRBJ1-5; TRBD1 aligns across 8 bases. This CDR3 region has 15 residues. The germline V gene encodes CDR1 GTSNPN and CDR2 SVGIG (reference sequence). J was trimmed by 6 bases and V by 3 bases; bases with no gene match: 10. Based on the CDR3 plus reference TRBV30 and TRBJ1-5, the full variable domain is SQTIHQWPATLVQPVGSPLSLECTVEGTSNPNLYWYRQAAGRGLQLLFYSVGIGQISSEVPQNLSASRPQDRQFILSSKKLLLSDSGFYLCAWRGVGQGIQPQHFGDGTRLSIL.

This clone has just one count. The chain links TRBV28 to TRBJ1-1, with 8 positions matching TRBD1. V gave up 6 bases and J gave up 2 bases; unmatched junction bases: 8. The CDR3 is 15 residues long. Per germline, CDR1 MDHEN and CDR2 SYDVKM. The chain's CDR3 is CASRVDRAINTEAFF. In DNA, the CDR3 is TGTGCCAGCAGGGTGGACAGGGCGATTAACACTGAAGCTTTCTTT.

V gene TRBV30 combines with J gene TRBJ2-5, with D possibly being TRBD2 (6 bases). The V gene lost 4 bases and the J gene lost 2 bases, with 8 bases spanning the gap. Germline V lookup: CDR1 GTSNPN, CDR2 SVGIG (reference sequence). This CDR3 has 12 residues. The CDR3 coding sequence is TGTGCCTGGAATAGCGGACAAGAGACCCAGTACTTC. Its translation is CAWNSGQETQYF.

This sequence joins TRBV10-3 and TRBJ2-2; 10 positions agree with TRBD2. J lost 1 base, V lost 6 bases, and 11 bases had no gene match. The germline V gene has CDR1 ENHRY and CDR2 SYGVKD. The CDR3 is made up of 18 amino acids. The CDR3 here is CAIRRGLAGVLNTGELFF. The CDR3 DNA follows: TGTGCCATCAGGAGGGGGCTAGCGGGAGTTTTGAACACCGGGGAGCTGTTTTTT.

The rearrangement uses TRBV5-1 and TRBJ2-2; TRBD1 aligns across 8 bases. V was pared by 2 bases and J by 4 bases, with 1 base of the junction left unmatched. CDR1 SGHRS and CDR2 YFSETQ come from the germline V gene. There are 14 residues in the CDR3. DNA of the CDR3: TGCGCCAGCAGCTTAGACAGGGGCACCGGGGAGCTGTTTTTT. As protein: CASSLDRGTGELFF.

The rearrangement uses TRBV11-2 and TRBJ2-7, with 7 bases aligning to TRBD2. Losses at the gene ends were 4 bases for V and 6 bases for J; bases not matched to a gene: 9. Germline CDR1 SGHAT, CDR2 FQNNGV. The CDR3 contains 14 residues. The CDR3 bases are TGTGCCAGCAGCTCCTACTGGGAGGGAAGCGAGCAGTACTTC. Translation gives CASSSYWEGSEQYF.

The chain carries TRBV6-4 and TRBJ2-3, with 7 nucleotides matching TRBD1. The CDR3 totals 15 residues. CDR1 and CDR2 (germline): MRHNA, SNTAGT. Unmatched junction bases numbered 5, after V lost 0 bases and J lost 5 bases. The CDR3 spells CASSDSISGGDTQYF. CDR3 DNA sequence: TGTGCCAGCAGTGACTCGATTTCAGGGGGAGATACGCAGTATTTT.

V and J are TRBV28 and TRBJ2-3; 9 positions match TRBD2. The CDR3 is 15 residues long. Germline V CDR1 and CDR2: MDHEN, SYDVKM. Trimming at V came to 3 bases and at J to 5 bases, leaving 6 bases not matched to a gene. CDR3 protein: CASSLGAGGRDTQYF. As DNA, the CDR3 is TGTGCCAGCAGTTTGGGGGCGGGAGGGCGAGATACGCAGTATTTT.

A single count supports this clone. J is TRBJ1-2 and V is TRBV19, with 8 bases matching TRBD1. The germline gives CDR1 LNHDA, CDR2 SQIVND (reference sequence). The CDR3 covers 16 residues. V shed 5 bases, J shed 8 bases, and the junction held 16 bases outside the gene matches. The CDR3 nucleotides read TGTGCCAGTAGTGGCGCCTGGGCAGGGGGCGCGGGGGGCTACACCTTC. Translating gives CASSGAWAGGAGGYTF.

This clone was counted only a few times. The V gene is TRBV5-1, the J gene TRBJ2-5; possible D gene TRBD1, 5 bases. CDR1 and CDR2 from the germline V gene are SGHRS and YFSETQ. The CDR3 has 14 residues. Trimming cost V 0 bases and J 1 base, with 7 bases left between them. CDR3 in DNA: TGCGCCAGCAGCTTGGGTAGGGGCCAAGAGACCCAGTACTTC. Translation: CASSLGRGQETQYF.

The DNA of the CDR3 is TGTGCCAGCAGCTTAGCTTCCAGAGGGAACACTGAAGCTTTCTTT. This encodes CASSLASRGNTEAFF. The rearrangement uses TRBV7-2 and TRBJ1-1; D unclear. The V end lost 0 bases, the J end lost 1 base, and 9 bases lay between the germline ends. The CDR3 length is 15 residues. Per the germline V gene, CDR1 is SGHTA and CDR2 is FQGNSA.

There are a few counts of this clone. The genes are TRBV5-1 and TRBJ2-7; 9 bases map to TRBD2. Germline lookup yields CDR1 SGHRS and CDR2 YFSETQ. After removal of 1 base from V and 2 bases from J, the junction contained 1 base not matched to a gene. This CDR3 contains 14 residues. CDR3 nucleotides: TGCGCCAGCAGCTTGATAGCGGGAGCCTACGAGCAGTACTTC. Its translation is CASSLIAGAYEQYF.

CDR3 sequence (DNA): TGTGCCAGCAGTGAAGCTGGCCTCAGCAATCAGCCCCAGCATTTT. Translation: CASSEAGLSNQPQHF. This chain joins TRBV6-1 and TRBJ1-5; D unresolved. Germline V gives CDR1 MNHNS, CDR2 SASEGT. Trimming removed 0 bases at V and 1 base at J, with 7 bases between. The CDR3 length is 15 residues.

Of note for this clone: One end of the junction fails to match germline, which may point to a read error. The chain uses TRBV6-1 and TRBJ2-6; tentatively, D is TRBD1 (6 bases). Germline V gives CDR1 MNHNS, CDR2 SASEGT. The CDR3 is 18 residues long. CDR3 in amino acids: CASSELVTGGSGANGLTF. The CDR3 DNA is TGTGCCAGCAGTGAATTAGTGACAGGTGGCTCTGGGGCCAACGGCCTGACTTTC.

The chain combines TRBV6-1 with TRBJ2-1; 7 bases map to TRBD2. CDR3 length: 15 amino acids. J gave up 4 bases and V 2 bases, and 5 bases lay outside the gene matches. Germline CDR1 MNHNS, CDR2 SASEGT. CDR3 in DNA: TGTGCCAGCAGTGAAAGAGCGGGAAGGTACAATGAGCAGTTCTTC. Its translation is CASSERAGRYNEQFF.

The chain carries TRBV7-2 and TRBJ1-2; possible D gene TRBD1, 5 bases. The CDR3 is 16 residues long. Per the germline V gene, CDR1 is SGHTA and CDR2 is FQGNSA. V dropped 5 bases and J dropped 0 bases, with 16 bases sitting between them. The CDR3 spells CASSLGGVESNYGYTF. Written as DNA, the CDR3 is TGTGCCAGCAGCCTGGGGGGGGTCGAGTCTAACTATGGCTACACCTTC.

J is TRBJ2-3 and V is TRBV28, with D perhaps matching TRBD1 (6 bases). CDR3 length: 15 amino acids. V lost 6 bases, J lost 1 base, and 14 bases lay in between. The germline gives CDR1 MDHEN, CDR2 SYDVKM. CDR3 DNA sequence: TGTGCCAGCAGCAGATCAGGGGCTGGCACAGATACGCAGTATTTT. It translates to CASSRSGAGTDTQYF.

This clone was recorded once. This chain uses TRBV9 with TRBJ2-1; TRBD2 matches at 7 bases. The length of the CDR3 is 14 residues. The germline gives CDR1 SGDLS, CDR2 YYNGEE. V lost 0 bases, J lost 9 bases, and 6 bases stayed unmatched. The CDR3 is CASSVGGGRVEQFF. The CDR3 nucleotides read TGTGCCAGCAGCGTAGGTGGAGGGAGGGTTGAGCAGTTCTTC.

The rearrangement joins TRBV20-1 to TRBJ2-5; no definite D call. The germline CDR1 and CDR2 sequences are DFQATT and SNEGSKA (reference sequence). CDR3 size: 11 residues. V was cut by 2 bases and J by 2 bases, with 3 bases left in between. CDR3 region: CSARPQETQYF. CDR3 coding DNA: TGCAGTGCTAGACCGCAAGAGACCCAGTACTTC.